The clone carrying this T cell receptor beta chain occurred once. Its target is unknown. Given a much more abundant clone one base away, this may be a read error. Then a second PCR, running roughly 7 to 11 cycles, was carried out with a sample-barcoded 5' primer and a J-beta primer mix. A template-switch adaptor containing 12 random nucleotides labeled each cDNA molecule. TCRdb reprocessed the 5' RACE reads with MiXCR, giving one entry per CDR3 protein. The sample yields some 940,000 distinct CDR3 sequences, roughly 28% seen once. This sample is part of a study of blood T cells in healthy people across ages. Whole-study results and caveats: It was held that the diversity estimates obtained from one million T cells were underestimates.

Germline values: CDR1 SGHRS, CDR2 YFSETQ. This CDR3 comprises 13 residues. The same specimen was also included in a second study, on T cells of mothers and their children. As that study records: Similar thymic selection effects on TCR recombination output appear in pairs, both related and unrelated.

The J gene is TRBJ1-4, the V gene TRBV5-1, with D uncertain. The sample consisted of blood. The sequence was collected from a woman in her thirties or forties in good health. This CDR3 reads CASSYLAGEQLFF. The CDR3 coding sequence is TGCGCCAGCAGCTACCTGGCCGGTGAACAACTGTTTTTT. Full variable domain (remainder filled in from reference TRBV5-1 and TRBJ1-4): KAGVTQTPRYLIKTRGQQVTLSCSPISGHRSVSWYQQTPGQGLQFLFEYFSETQRNKGNFPGRFSGRQFSNSRSEMNVSTLELGDSALYLCASSYLAGEQLFFGSGTQLSVL.